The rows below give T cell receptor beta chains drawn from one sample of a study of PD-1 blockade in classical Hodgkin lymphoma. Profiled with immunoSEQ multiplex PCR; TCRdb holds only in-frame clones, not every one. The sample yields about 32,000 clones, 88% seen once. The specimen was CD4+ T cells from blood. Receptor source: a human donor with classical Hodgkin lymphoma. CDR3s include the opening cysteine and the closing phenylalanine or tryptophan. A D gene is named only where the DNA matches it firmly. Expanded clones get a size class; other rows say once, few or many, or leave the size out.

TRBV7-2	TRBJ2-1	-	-	TGTGCCAGCAGCTTCGCGTCTAGCCCGGTCAATGAGCAGTTCTTC	CASSFASSPVNEQFF
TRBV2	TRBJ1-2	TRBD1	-	TGTGCCAGCAGTGTAGGACAGGGTATCGATGGCTACACCTTC	CASSVGQGIDGYTF
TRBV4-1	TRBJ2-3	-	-	TGCGCCAGCACCTTACCTGGTAGCGCAGATACGCAGTATTTT	CASTLPGSADTQYF
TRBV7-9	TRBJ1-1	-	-	TGTGCCAGCAGCCACTATGGTGGAAAGGGCCCCAACACTGAAGCTTTCTTT	CASSHYGGKGPNTEAFF
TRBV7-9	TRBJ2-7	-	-	TGTGCCAGCAGCTTAGCGGGGTTCGAGCAGTACTTC	CASSLAGFEQYF
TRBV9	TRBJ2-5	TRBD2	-	TGTGCCAGCAGCGTAGTAGGTACTAGCGAGTTGGGGACCCAGTACTTC	CASSVVGTSELGTQYF
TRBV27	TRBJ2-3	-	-	TGTGCCAGCGCCTTAGGGCGGGGCCGGAGCACAGATACGCAGTATTTT	CASALGRGRSTDTQYF
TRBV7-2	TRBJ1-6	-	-	TGTGCCAGCAGCCGTATCTCGGGGCCTAATTCACCCCTCCACTTT	CASSRISGPNSPLHF
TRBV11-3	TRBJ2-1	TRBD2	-	TGTGCCAGCGCACAAGGGCTAGCGGGGGGGAGGAATGAGCAGTTCTTC	CASAQGLAGGRNEQFF
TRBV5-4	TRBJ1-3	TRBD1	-	TGTGCCAGCAGCCTGCAGGGGGCAGCTGGAAACACCATATATTTT	CASSLQGAAGNTIYF
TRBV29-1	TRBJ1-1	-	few	TGCAGCGTTGACACGGGGCTCGGAGGTGAAGCTTTCTTT	CSVDTGLGGEAFF
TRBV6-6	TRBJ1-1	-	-	TGTGCCAGCACCATACAGGGTTACCGGGACCCTGAAGCTTTCTTT	CASTIQGYRDPEAFF
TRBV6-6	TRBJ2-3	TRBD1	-	TGTGCCAGCAGGCCCGGGACAGGGGCGACAGATACGCAGTATTTT	CASRPGTGATDTQYF
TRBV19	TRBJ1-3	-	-	TGTGCCAGTAGCCTGAGAGGGGGGCTCGGAAACACCATATATTTT	CASSLRGGLGNTIYF
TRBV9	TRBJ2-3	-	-	TGTGCCAGCAGCGTAGAGGCGGGACGAGATACGCAGTATTTT	CASSVEAGRDTQYF
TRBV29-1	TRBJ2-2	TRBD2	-	TGCAGCGTTAAAAGGCCTAGCGGGAGTAACGCCGGGGAGCTGTTTTTT	CSVKRPSGSNAGELFF
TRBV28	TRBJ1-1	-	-	TGTGCCACCTCGATCTCAACGACCCAGGCTTTCTTT	CATSISTTQAFF
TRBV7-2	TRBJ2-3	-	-	TGTGCCAGCAGCCGCCCAACAGATACGCAGTATTTT	CASSRPTDTQYF
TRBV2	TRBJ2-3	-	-	TGTGCCAGCAATGTGGGGGGCACAGATACGCAGTATTTT	CASNVGGTDTQYF
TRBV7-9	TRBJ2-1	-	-	TGTGCCAGCAGCTTAGTAAGGGGTTCCCCCGTGGGTCAGTTCTTC	CASSLVRGSPVGQFF
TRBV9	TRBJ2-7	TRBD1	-	TGTGCCAGCAGCGCTCGGGACAGTAAAACCTACGAGCAGTACTTC	CASSARDSKTYEQYF
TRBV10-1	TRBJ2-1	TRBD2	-	TGCGCCAGCAGTGAGGCGATAGCGGGAGGCCGGAATGAGCAGTTCTTC	CASSEAIAGGRNEQFF
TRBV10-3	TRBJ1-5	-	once	TGTGCCATCAGTGAGTCACAGAGCAATCAGCCCCAGCATTTT	CAISESQSNQPQHF
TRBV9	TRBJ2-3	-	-	TGTGCCAGCAGCTTGTCCGGGACTGGCACAGATACGCAGTATTTT	CASSLSGTGTDTQYF
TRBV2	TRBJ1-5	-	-	TGTGCCAGCCAGCAAGGGACGAATAGCAATCAGCCCCAGCATTTT	CASQQGTNSNQPQHF